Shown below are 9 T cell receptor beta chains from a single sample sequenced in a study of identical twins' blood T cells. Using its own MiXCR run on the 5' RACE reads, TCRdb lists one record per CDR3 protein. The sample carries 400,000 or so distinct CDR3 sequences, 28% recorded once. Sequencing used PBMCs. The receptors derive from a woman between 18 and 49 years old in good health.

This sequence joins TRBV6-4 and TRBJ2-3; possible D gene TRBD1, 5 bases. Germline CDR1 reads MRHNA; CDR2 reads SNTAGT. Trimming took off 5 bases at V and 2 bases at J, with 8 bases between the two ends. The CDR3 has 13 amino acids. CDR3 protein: CASSSRATDTQYF. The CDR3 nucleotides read TGTGCCAGCAGTTCCAGGGCCACAGATACGCAGTATTTT.

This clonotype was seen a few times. The CDR3 region is CSARTGGGGYTF. For the CDR3, the DNA is TGCAGCGCCAGGACAGGGGGCGGTGGCTACACCTTC. The J gene is TRBJ1-2, the V gene TRBV29-1, with 11 bases matching TRBD1. The germline V gene has CDR1 SQVTM and CDR2 ANQGSEA. V was pared by 7 bases and J by 7 bases, with 5 bases of the junction left unmatched. This CDR3 spans 12 amino acids.

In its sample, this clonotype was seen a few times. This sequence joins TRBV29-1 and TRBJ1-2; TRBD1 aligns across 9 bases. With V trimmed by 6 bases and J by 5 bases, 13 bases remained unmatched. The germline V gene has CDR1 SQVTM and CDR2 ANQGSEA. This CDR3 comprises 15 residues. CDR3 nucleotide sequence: TGCAGCGTAATCCGGGACAGGGAGGAACCTTATGGCTACACCTTC. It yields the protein CSVIRDREEPYGYTF.

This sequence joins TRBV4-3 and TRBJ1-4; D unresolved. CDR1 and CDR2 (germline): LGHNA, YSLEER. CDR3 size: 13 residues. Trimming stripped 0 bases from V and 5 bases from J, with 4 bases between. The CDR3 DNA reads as TGCGCCAGCAGCCAAGAACGGAATGAAAAACTGTTTTTT. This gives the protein CASSQERNEKLFF.

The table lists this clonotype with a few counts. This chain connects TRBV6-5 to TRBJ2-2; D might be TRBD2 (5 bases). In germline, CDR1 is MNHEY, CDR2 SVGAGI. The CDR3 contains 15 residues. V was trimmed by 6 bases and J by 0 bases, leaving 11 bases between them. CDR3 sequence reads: CASSPPGTNTGELFF. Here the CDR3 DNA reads TGTGCCAGCAGCCCTCCGGGGACGAACACCGGGGAGCTGTTTTTT.

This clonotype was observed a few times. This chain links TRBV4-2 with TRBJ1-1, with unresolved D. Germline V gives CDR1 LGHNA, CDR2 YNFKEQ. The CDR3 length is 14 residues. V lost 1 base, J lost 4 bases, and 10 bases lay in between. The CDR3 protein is CASSQVSFRTEAFF. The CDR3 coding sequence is TGTGCCAGCAGCCAAGTTAGTTTTCGCACTGAAGCTTTCTTT.

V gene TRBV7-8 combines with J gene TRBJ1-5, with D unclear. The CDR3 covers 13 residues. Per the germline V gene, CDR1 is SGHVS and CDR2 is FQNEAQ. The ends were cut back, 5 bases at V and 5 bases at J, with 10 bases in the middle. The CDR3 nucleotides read TGTGCCAGCAGCCCCGGGAGTTATCAGCCCCAGCATTTT. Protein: CASSPGSYQPQHF.

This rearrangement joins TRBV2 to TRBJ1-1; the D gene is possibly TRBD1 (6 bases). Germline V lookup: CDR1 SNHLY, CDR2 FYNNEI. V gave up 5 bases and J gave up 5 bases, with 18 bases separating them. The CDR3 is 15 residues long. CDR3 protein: CASSPRGGGKTEAFF. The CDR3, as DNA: TGTGCCAGCAGTCCCCGAGGGGGGGGAAAGACTGAAGCTTTCTTT.

CDR3 coding DNA: TGTGCCAGCAGCCAAGGGTTGGGGGAAACTGAAGCTTTCTTT. Protein sequence: CASSQGLGETEAFF. The chain uses TRBV3-1 and TRBJ1-1, with D tentatively TRBD1 (5 bases). V was cut by 1 base and J by 5 bases, with 11 bases left in between. CDR3 length: 14 amino acids. The germline gives CDR1 LGHDT, CDR2 YNNKEL (reference sequence).